This passage covers 26 T cell receptor beta chains from one sample sequenced in a study of blood T cell repertoires in COVID-19. The data were produced by immunoSEQ multiplex PCR, yet TCRdb's version contains in-frame clones alone and is incomplete. Of 250,000 to 350,000 clones in the sample, about nine tenths were seen once. The sample consisted of peripheral blood. These receptors were collected from a woman in her thirties or forties who had recovered from COVID-19.

J is TRBJ2-5 and V is TRBV29-1; D is undetermined. Looked up from germline, CDR1 is SQVTM and CDR2 is ANQGSEA. Trimming pared 5 bases from V and 2 bases from J, leaving 9 bases between. There are 12 residues in the CDR3. CDR3 nucleotide sequence: TGCAGCGTTTCGGGTGAACAAGAGACCCAGTACTTC. It specifies CSVSGEQETQYF.

The V and J genes are TRBV2 and TRBJ2-1, with 8 bases fitting TRBD1. The CDR3 loop spans 15 amino acids. Germline V gene sequence: CDR1 SNHLY, CDR2 FYNNEI. V shed 6 bases and J 3 bases; nucleotides not matched to a gene: 7. DNA of the CDR3: TGTGCCAGCAGCCCCACAGGGGGAAGCTACAATGAGCAGTTCTTC. It is translated as CASSPTGGSYNEQFF.

This sequence joins TRBV6-2 or TRBV6-3 and TRBJ2-7; maybe TRBD2 (5 bases). Germline V gene data show CDR1 as MNHEY and CDR2 as SVGEGT. CDR3 length: 15 amino acids. The V gene lost 4 bases and the J gene lost 6 bases, with 19 bases spanning the gap. CDR3 protein: CASSSAVVDLSEQYF. The CDR3 DNA follows: TGTGCCAGCAGTTCCGCGGTAGTGGACTTATCCGAGCAGTACTTC.

This rearrangement joins TRBV6-5 to TRBJ2-1, with D perhaps TRBD1 (6 bases). The CDR3 spans 13 residues. Trimming pared 8 bases from V and 1 base from J, leaving 9 bases between. Germline values: CDR1 MNHEY, CDR2 SVGAGI. CDR3 amino acids: CASGGQSYNEQFF. The CDR3 DNA reads as TGTGCCAGCGGAGGACAGTCCTACAATGAGCAGTTCTTC.

This clone was recorded only once. The chain joins TRBV3-1 (or the pseudogene TRBV3-2) to TRBJ2-3, with D uncertain. This CDR3 region has 14 residues. Trimming took 1 base from V and 5 from J, leaving 10 bases between them. The germline V gene has CDR1 LGHDT and CDR2 YNNKEL (reference sequence). In DNA, the CDR3 is TGTGCCAGCAGCCAAGGGCCCGTTTTAGATACGCAGTATTTT. Protein product: CASSQGPVLDTQYF.

V usage is TRBV28 and J usage is TRBJ1-1; 9 bases line up with TRBD1. Losses at the gene ends were 4 bases for V and 10 bases for J; bases not matched to a gene: 16. CDR1 MDHEN and CDR2 SYDVKM come from the germline V gene. The CDR3 sequence is 16 residues long. The CDR3 bases are TGTGCCAGCAGTTCCCCGGGACAGGGCCCCCCTATTGCAGCTTTCTTT. The encoded protein is CASSSPGQGPPIAAFF.

The rearrangement joins TRBV3-1 (or the pseudogene TRBV3-2) to TRBJ1-5; D is ambiguous. The CDR3 is 13 residues long. V lost 0 bases, J lost 8 bases, and 8 bases lay in between. The germline gives CDR1 LGHDT, CDR2 YNNKEL (reference sequence). The CDR3 loop reads CASSQDGLEPQHF. The CDR3 nucleotides read TGTGCCAGCAGCCAAGACGGGTTGGAGCCCCAGCATTTT.

The chain carries TRBV18 and TRBJ2-1; 7 bases are shared with TRBD1. This CDR3 is built from 12 residues. V gave up 6 bases and J gave up 13 bases; unmatched junction bases: 9. Germline lookup yields CDR1 KGHSH and CDR2 LQKENI. The DNA of the CDR3 is TGTGCCAGCTCCCTATACCGGGACAGCCAGTTCTTC. It codes for CASSLYRDSQFF.

V is TRBV27 and J is TRBJ2-1, with TRBD2 as a possible D gene (5 bases). Trimming took 6 bases from V and 3 from J, leaving 12 bases between them. The CDR3 runs 14 residues. The germline V gene encodes CDR1 MNHEY and CDR2 SMNVEV (reference sequence). CDR3 sequence reads: CASRRELGYNEQFF. The CDR3, as DNA: TGTGCCAGCAGGAGGGAGTTGGGCTACAATGAGCAGTTCTTC.

V gene TRBV11-2 combines with J gene TRBJ1-3, with D tentatively TRBD1 (6 bases). V was cut by 7 bases and J by 0 bases, with 16 bases left in between. CDR1 and CDR2 from the germline V gene are SGHAT and FQNNGV. The CDR3 covers 16 residues. The CDR3 sequence: CASTSRGATSGNTIYF. The CDR3 nucleotides are TGTGCCAGCACCTCTCGGGGGGCCACCTCTGGAAACACCATATATTTT.

The chain joins TRBV6-2 or TRBV6-3 to TRBJ2-7; D is uncertain. CDR3 length equals 12 residues. CDR1 and CDR2 (germline): MNHEY, SVGEGT. V was clipped by 3 bases and J by 6 bases, with 9 bases between them. The CDR3 protein is CASSYSVVEQYF. DNA for the CDR3: TGTGCCAGCAGTTATAGTGTTGTCGAGCAGTACTTC.

Only a few counts were recorded for this clone. This rearrangement joins TRBV30 to TRBJ2-2, with a weak D call TRBD2 (5 bases). CDR1 is GTSNPN, CDR2 SVGIG, per germline (reference sequence). With 1 base removed from V and 0 bases from J, the gap between germline ends came to 6 bases. The CDR3 runs 14 residues. CDR3 region: CAWSGGANTGELFF. In DNA, the CDR3 is TGTGCCTGGAGTGGGGGAGCGAACACCGGGGAGCTGTTTTTT.

This sequence joins TRBV7-2 and TRBJ2-2; 7 bases are shared with TRBD2. Germline trimming cut 7 bases from V and 2 bases from J; bases unmatched to any gene: 16. Germline-derived CDR1 and CDR2 are SGHTA and FQGNSA. The CDR3 has 18 residues. CDR3 sequence reads: CASTQIPPGGGNTGELFF. The CDR3, as DNA: TGTGCCAGCACACAAATACCCCCGGGGGGAGGTAACACCGGGGAGCTGTTTTTT.

The V and J genes are TRBV6-5 and TRBJ2-7; 7 positions match TRBD1. Germline V gives CDR1 MNHEY, CDR2 SVGAGI. V was pared by 5 bases and J by 3 bases, with 10 bases of the junction left unmatched. This CDR3 comprises 15 residues. The CDR3 nucleotides read TGTGCCAGCAGTAGACCGGGACAGCCGGACTACGAGCAGTACTTC. The encoded protein is CASSRPGQPDYEQYF.

The chain is built from TRBV6-1 and TRBJ1-2; D gene unclear. The CDR3 contains 14 residues. V shed 2 bases and J shed 4 bases, with 11 bases lying between them. Germline CDR1 and CDR2: MNHNS and SASEGT. The CDR3 region is CASSELAVRYGYTF. For the CDR3, the DNA is TGTGCCAGCAGTGAACTTGCGGTCCGCTATGGCTACACCTTC.

The chain couples TRBV5-4 to TRBJ2-2, with 13 bases aligning to TRBD2. The CDR3 is 17 amino acids. CDR1 and CDR2 (germline): SGHNT, YYREEE (reference sequence). With 0 bases clipped from V and 3 bases from J, the junction kept 2 bases outside the gene matches. Here the CDR3 DNA reads TGTGCCAGCAGCTTGGGAGGACTAGCGGGAGACACCGGGGAGCTGTTTTTT. It translates to CASSLGGLAGDTGELFF.

The chain combines TRBV19 with TRBJ2-5, with 14 nucleotides matching TRBD2. V lost 5 bases, J lost 4 bases, and 6 bases stayed unmatched. The length of the CDR3 is 16 residues. Germline lookup yields CDR1 LNHDA and CDR2 SQIVND (reference sequence). This chain's CDR3 is CASSPGLAGVGETQYF. DNA for the CDR3: TGTGCCAGTAGTCCGGGACTAGCGGGAGTTGGAGAGACCCAGTACTTC.

The chain joins TRBV5-1 to TRBJ1-4; D is possibly TRBD1 (5 bases). Per the germline V gene, CDR1 is SGHRS and CDR2 is YFSETQ. Trimming cost V 0 bases and J 4 bases, with 7 bases left between them. The CDR3 is made up of 14 amino acids. The CDR3 region is CASSLGQRNEKLFF. As DNA, the CDR3 is TGCGCCAGCAGCTTGGGACAGCGTAATGAAAAACTGTTTTTT.

The V gene is TRBV3-1 (or the pseudogene TRBV3-2), the J gene TRBJ2-4; D might be TRBD1 (5 bases). The CDR3 consists of 16 residues. Germline V CDR1 and CDR2: LGHDT, YNNKEL (reference sequence). Trimming cost V 1 base and J 6 bases, with 16 bases left between them. This CDR3 reads CASSQGPRAQGNIQYF. The DNA of the CDR3 is TGTGCCAGCAGCCAAGGTCCCAGGGCTCAGGGAAACATTCAGTACTTC.

J is TRBJ1-1 and V is TRBV10-3; the D gene is possibly TRBD1 (5 bases). With 1 base removed from V and 5 bases from J, the gap between germline ends came to 17 bases. The CDR3 runs 16 residues. Germline values: CDR1 ENHRY, CDR2 SYGVKD. The CDR3 region has the DNA TGTGCCATCAGTGAGTTCCCGGCCGGGGGAGGAACTGAAGCTTTCTTT. Translated, it gives CAISEFPAGGGTEAFF.

V is TRBV5-4 and J is TRBJ2-7; 11 bases align to TRBD2. Germline trimming cut 5 bases from V and 2 bases from J; bases unmatched to any gene: 3. Germline V gives CDR1 SGHNT, CDR2 YYREEE (reference sequence). The CDR3 is 14 amino acids. This chain's CDR3 is CASRLAGGPYEQYF. DNA for the CDR3: TGTGCCAGCAGGTTAGCGGGAGGGCCCTACGAGCAGTACTTC.

This chain joins TRBV19 and TRBJ2-1, with 16 nucleotides matching TRBD2. Germline CDR1 is LNHDA and CDR2 is SQIVND (reference sequence). Trimming at V came to 7 bases and at J to 8 bases, leaving 20 bases not matched to a gene. The CDR3 covers 20 residues. The CDR3 sequence: CASTPRGTSGRARVPYEQFF. Here the CDR3 DNA reads TGTGCCAGTACCCCTCGCGGGACTAGCGGGAGGGCCAGGGTCCCCTATGAGCAGTTCTTC.

With regard to this clone: The same CDR3 is also encoded by other DNA sequences in this sample. The rearrangement uses TRBV30 and TRBJ1-5, with unresolved D. CDR1 is GTSNPN and CDR2 is SVGIG in the germline V gene (reference sequence). V was clipped by 1 base and J by 1 base, with 8 bases between them. This CDR3 has 14 residues. CDR3 bases: TGTGCCTGGAGTGCCTCGGGGAGCAATCAGCCCCAGCATTTT. It specifies CAWSASGSNQPQHF.

The chain recombines TRBV19 with TRBJ1-2; no clear D. Trimming took off 6 bases at V and 4 bases at J, with 12 bases between the two ends. The germline V gene encodes CDR1 LNHDA and CDR2 SQIVND (reference sequence). The CDR3 runs 13 residues. The CDR3 DNA sequence: TGTGCCAGTAGCGAAGACATCCGCTATGGCTACACCTTC. It encodes CASSEDIRYGYTF.

The V gene is TRBV19, the J gene TRBJ2-1, with 9 bases identical to TRBD1. Looked up from germline, CDR1 is LNHDA and CDR2 is SQIVND (reference sequence). This CDR3 has 14 residues. The J segment lost 7 bases and the V segment lost 5 bases, leaving 6 bases of the junction unmatched. CDR3 sequence: CASSDRDRVNEQFF. The CDR3 DNA reads TGTGCCAGTAGTGACCGGGACAGGGTAAATGAGCAGTTCTTC.

The V gene is TRBV5-8, the J gene TRBJ1-2; 9 positions agree with TRBD1. The CDR3 is 15 amino acids. The germline V gene encodes CDR1 SGHTS and CDR2 YDEGEE. The ends lost 5 bases at V and 7 bases at J; junction bases unmatched: 12. The CDR3 sequence is CASSVSGTGRPGYTF. The CDR3, as DNA: TGTGCCAGCAGTGTTTCCGGGACAGGGCGCCCTGGCTACACCTTC.